This T cell receptor beta chain was identified in a study of T cell repertoires in cytomegalovirus infection (dated by TCRdb to between 2018 and 2020). Some background on the complete study: Peptide stimulations targeted recently identified HLA-C-restricted CMV epitopes, whose presentation resists viral immunomodulation, together with well-studied HLA-B-restricted epitopes. Donor HLA type was relevant to the analysis, because carriage of CMV infection together with the matching HLA type was indicated by public TCR beta signatures. Overall study results and their limits: The ex vivo response was dominated by HLA-C-restricted CMV-specific TCR beta clonotypes, and the single most frequent clonotype in two of eight donors was supplied by these HLA-C-restricted clonotypes. In both this cohort and an independent cohort of 352 donors, the cumulative frequency of public TCR beta family members distinguished carriers of CMV infection plus the relevant HLA type.

Sequencing used an Illumina HiSeq 1500. TCRdb reran the public reads through fastp at Q25 and MiXCR, keeping productive beta chains. Each entry is one CDR3 protein sequence, shown with its most common DNA and genes. A total of 680,000 or so distinct CDR3 sequences appear in this sample, around a third of them only once. The ten largest clones add up to roughly 18% of the sample. The treatment or condition label of this sample denotes: in vitro stimulation with specific CMV peptide epitopes to enrich CMV-specific T cells. This clonotype was seen more than once but under ten times. The specificity of this receptor is unknown. No per-base quality is available; no much larger clone lies one base away. The TCR sequence derives from a human donor in good health (CMV status not recorded). Some clones in this sample may be carry-over from other donors' samples. This sample comprised cultured PBMCs, obtained from culture after CMV antigen stimulation.

For the CDR3, the sequence is CASSAGAGQTDTQYF. The DNA sequence is TGTGCCAGCAGCGCTGGGGCGGGACAGACAGATACGCAGTATTTT. The chain is made from TRBV7-2 and TRBJ2-3; the D gene is perhaps TRBD1, from 7 matching bases. CDR3 length: 15 amino acids, cysteine to phenylalanine. Only CDR3 DNA is held: 45 bases, read in frame from base 1. V sheds 5 bases and J sheds 3 bases, leaving 15 bases between their ends. Reading the germline V gene gives CDR1 SGHTA and CDR2 FQGNSA.